This T cell receptor (beta chain) was retrieved from a study of blood T cell repertoires in COVID-19. Study details: Donors in the United States, Italy and Spain gave samples during acute or convalescent COVID-19. T cells, B-cell-depleted T cells, or PBMCs supplied cDNA or gDNA.

Profiled with immunoSEQ multiplex PCR; TCRdb holds only in-frame clones, not every one. The profile shows about 220,000 clones, roughly 82% of them singletons. Sequencing used peripheral blood. This TCR came from a man aged 35 to 55 who had recovered from COVID-19.

CDR3 coding DNA: TGCGCCAGCAGCTTGGGGACAGGGGGTCAGCCCCAGCATTTT. The encoded protein is CASSLGTGGQPQHF. The chain joins TRBV5-1 to TRBJ1-5; 10 bases match TRBD1. J was trimmed by 6 bases and V by 0 bases; bases with no gene match: 0. Germline V CDR1 and CDR2: SGHRS, YFSETQ. The CDR3 has 14 residues.